Listed below are T cell receptor beta chains from one sample, sequenced in a study of cytomegalovirus exposure and HLA in healthy donors. The protocol was immunoSEQ multiplex PCR, while the TCRdb copy is restricted to in-frame clones and leaves out a portion. The table has 100,000 to 150,000 clones, under 75% seen once. Sequenced material: PBMCs. The receptors derive from a woman in her forties in good health and CMV-seronegative. The CDR3 runs from the conserved cysteine through the conserved F or W. Fields, in order: J gene, clone size, D gene, V gene, CDR3 DNA, CDR3 protein. The D gene is left open where the match is weak. The size of a clone is reported for some rows only, either as once, few or many, or as a class for expanded clones.

J: TRBJ2-1; size: NA; D: TRBD1; V: TRBV7-9; DNA: TGTGCCAGCAACCGATTCTCCGGGACAGGGGAGTCCAATGAGCAGTTCTTC; CDR3: CASNRFSGTGESNEQFF
J: TRBJ2-5; size: NA; D: NA; V: TRBV27; DNA: TGTGCCAGCAGTTCCTCTCCCCCAGAGACCCAGTACTTC; CDR3: CASSSSPPETQYF
J: TRBJ1-5; size: NA; D: NA; V: TRBV27; DNA: TGTGCCAGCAGTTCACACGGCAATCAGCCCCAGCATTTT; CDR3: CASSSHGNQPQHF
J: TRBJ1-1; size: NA; D: TRBD1; V: TRBV4-1; DNA: TGCGCCAGCAGCCAACCCTACGACAGGGGAGTGGAAGCTTTCTTT; CDR3: CASSQPYDRGVEAFF
J: TRBJ1-1; size: few; D: NA; V: TRBV6-1; DNA: TGTGCCAGCAGTGAAACCTGGGCCACTGAAGCTTTCTTT; CDR3: CASSETWATEAFF
J: TRBJ2-2; size: NA; D: TRBD2; V: TRBV11-2; DNA: TGTGCCAGCAGTCAGGGACTAGCGGTTTACACCGGGGAGCTGTTTTTT; CDR3: CASSQGLAVYTGELFF
J: TRBJ1-6; size: NA; D: NA; V: TRBV4-2; DNA: TGTGCCAGCAGCCAAGAACCGCGGCTCCTCCACTTT; CDR3: CASSQEPRLLHF
J: TRBJ1-2; size: NA; D: NA; V: TRBV7-2; DNA: TGTGCCAGCAGCTTAGATGTCAGGGGTAGAGATGGCTACACCTTC; CDR3: CASSLDVRGRDGYTF
J: TRBJ1-1; size: NA; D: NA; V: TRBV19; DNA: TGTGCCAGTATCGGGGGGCGGGGCCATGAACTCACTGAAGCTTTCTTT; CDR3: CASIGGRGHELTEAFF
J: TRBJ2-5; size: NA; D: NA; V: TRBV15; DNA: TGTGCCACCAGCAGAGGACAAAACCAAGAGACCCAGTACTTC; CDR3: CATSRGQNQETQYF
J: TRBJ1-2; size: NA; D: TRBD1; V: TRBV5-1; DNA: TGCGCCAGCAGCTCCGGGACAGGGAAGGGCTATGGCTACACCTTC; CDR3: CASSSGTGKGYGYTF
J: TRBJ1-1; size: few; D: NA; V: TRBV28; DNA: TGTGCCAGCAGTCCCCGGGCCGGGGTGAACACTGAAGCTTTCTTT; CDR3: CASSPRAGVNTEAFF
J: TRBJ1-5; size: NA; D: TRBD1; V: TRBV19; DNA: TGTGCCAGTAGTGGTACAGGGGGTATTCAGCCCCAGCATTTT; CDR3: CASSGTGGIQPQHF
J: TRBJ2-3; size: NA; D: NA; V: TRBV5-4; DNA: TGTGCCAGCAGCTCCCCCGGGGACACAGATACGCAGTATTTT; CDR3: CASSSPGDTDTQYF
J: TRBJ1-2; size: once; D: TRBD1; V: TRBV6-4; DNA: TGTGCCAGCAGCGCTGGGACAGGCACTAACTATGGCTACACCTTC; CDR3: CASSAGTGTNYGYTF
J: TRBJ1-4; size: NA; D: TRBD1; V: TRBV2; DNA: TGTGCCAGCAATGACCGGGACAGGGGGCTCGCGACTAATGAAAAACTGTTTTTT; CDR3: CASNDRDRGLATNEKLFF
J: TRBJ1-5; size: few; D: NA; V: TRBV19; DNA: TGTGCCAGTAGTCCCCGAGCGGGGGGCGGCAATCAGCCCCAGCATTTT; CDR3: CASSPRAGGGNQPQHF
J: TRBJ1-6; size: NA; D: NA; V: TRBV11-2; DNA: TGTGCCAGCAGTCCCGTGGGGGGGTCTATTGGTTCACCCCTCCACTTT; CDR3: CASSPVGGSIGSPLHF
J: TRBJ1-1; size: NA; D: NA; V: TRBV6-5; DNA: TGTGCCAGCAGGCGGGTCGGGTCTTTCACTGAAGCTTTCTTT; CDR3: CASRRVGSFTEAFF
J: TRBJ2-7; size: NA; D: NA; V: TRBV28; DNA: TGTGCCAGCAGTTCCCCTTGGAGGGAGCAGTACTTC; CDR3: CASSSPWREQYF
J: TRBJ1-6; size: few; D: TRBD1; V: TRBV7-2; DNA: TGTGCCAGCAGCCCGTCGGGACAGCTCTATAATTCACCCCTCCACTTT; CDR3: CASSPSGQLYNSPLHF
J: TRBJ2-2; size: few; D: TRBD1; V: TRBV27; DNA: TGTGCCAGCAGCCCTCTGGACAGGGTCCGCACCGGGGAGCTGTTTTTT; CDR3: CASSPLDRVRTGELFF
J: TRBJ1-2; size: NA; D: TRBD1; V: TRBV27; DNA: TGTGCCAGCAGTTCACAGGGGAACTATGGCTACACCTTC; CDR3: CASSSQGNYGYTF
J: TRBJ1-2; size: NA; D: TRBD1; V: TRBV7-9; DNA: TGTGCCAGCAGTCTAGCGGGGGAGACAGGGAGGTACACCTTC; CDR3: CASSLAGETGRYTF
J: TRBJ1-1; size: NA; D: TRBD1; V: TRBV14; DNA: TGTGCCAGCAGCCAAGATCAAGGACAGGTGAACACTGAAGCTTTCTTT; CDR3: CASSQDQGQVNTEAFF
J: TRBJ1-1; size: few; D: TRBD1; V: TRBV7-3; DNA: TGTGCCAGCAGCTTGGGACAGGGGAGGGGAGGCACTGAAGCTTTCTTT; CDR3: CASSLGQGRGGTEAFF
J: TRBJ1-1; size: NA; D: TRBD1; V: TRBV19; DNA: TGTGCCAGTAGGAACGACAGGGGCCGCGCTGAAGCTTTCTTT; CDR3: CASRNDRGRAEAFF
J: TRBJ1-1; size: NA; D: TRBD1; V: TRBV18; DNA: TGTGCCAGCTCACTGGGACAGGGCGGGAACACTGAAGCTTTCTTT; CDR3: CASSLGQGGNTEAFF
J: TRBJ2-1; size: few; D: NA; V: TRBV7-8; DNA: TGTGCCAGCAGCCCCCGACAGCTAAGGTTCTACAATGAGCAGTTCTTC; CDR3: CASSPRQLRFYNEQFF
J: TRBJ1-2; size: NA; D: NA; V: TRBV11-2; DNA: TGTGCCAGCAGCTCCTGGACAGTGGGCGACTATGGCTACACCTTC; CDR3: CASSSWTVGDYGYTF
J: TRBJ2-7; size: NA; D: NA; V: TRBV4-1; DNA: TGCGCCAGCAGCCAAGTACTCACGTCCTCCTACGAGCAGTACTTC; CDR3: CASSQVLTSSYEQYF
J: TRBJ2-7; size: NA; D: NA; V: TRBV28; DNA: TGTGCCAGCAGTTTAGAGACAGTAACCTACGAGCAGTACTTC; CDR3: CASSLETVTYEQYF
J: TRBJ1-2; size: NA; D: NA; V: TRBV19; DNA: TGTGCCAGTAGTACCCCACGGGACATTTATGGCTACACCTTC; CDR3: CASSTPRDIYGYTF
J: TRBJ1-5; size: once; D: TRBD1; V: TRBV14; DNA: TGTGCCAGCAGCCTCCGACAGGGACAGCCCCAGCATTTT; CDR3: CASSLRQGQPQHF
J: TRBJ2-7; size: once; D: NA; V: TRBV6-5; DNA: TGTGCCAGCAGTTACTCCCGCGGCAACTACGAGCAGTACTTC; CDR3: CASSYSRGNYEQYF
J: TRBJ2-3; size: few; D: NA; V: TRBV28; DNA: TGTGCCAGCAGTTCCCCAGAGGCAGCTACAGATACGCAGTATTTT; CDR3: CASSSPEAATDTQYF
J: TRBJ2-3; size: NA; D: TRBD1; V: TRBV5-1; DNA: TGCGCCAGCAGCCCCTCCGGGACAGGGAAAGATACGCAGTATTTT; CDR3: CASSPSGTGKDTQYF
J: TRBJ1-2; size: NA; D: NA; V: TRBV15; DNA: TGTGCCACCAGCCACGACGGAGTTAACTATGGCTACACCTTC; CDR3: CATSHDGVNYGYTF
J: TRBJ2-2; size: NA; D: TRBD1; V: TRBV27; DNA: TGTGCCAGCAGTCTAAACAGGGGGATTGCGAACACCGGGGAGCTGTTTTTT; CDR3: CASSLNRGIANTGELFF
J: TRBJ1-2; size: NA; D: TRBD1; V: TRBV5-1; DNA: TGCGCCAGCAGCTTGGGGACAGGGCTCTATGGCTACACCTTC; CDR3: CASSLGTGLYGYTF
J: TRBJ2-7; size: NA; D: NA; V: TRBV2; DNA: TGTGCCAGCAGCCTACAGGGAAAGAGCTACGAGCAGTACTTC; CDR3: CASSLQGKSYEQYF
J: TRBJ2-6; size: NA; D: TRBD1; V: TRBV9; DNA: TGTGCCAGCAGCTCCAGGTCGGGACAGGGGACTGGGGCCAACGTCCTGACTTTC; CDR3: CASSSRSGQGTGANVLTF
J: TRBJ1-1; size: NA; D: NA; V: TRBV5-4; DNA: TGTGCCAGCAGCGTCACAGGGCCCCTGTATGAAGCTTTCTTT; CDR3: CASSVTGPLYEAFF
J: TRBJ1-1; size: few; D: NA; V: TRBV9; DNA: TGTGCCAGCAGCGTAGTAGGTTGGACAGACAACACTGAAGCTTTCTTT; CDR3: CASSVVGWTDNTEAFF
J: TRBJ1-1; size: few; D: TRBD1; V: TRBV28; DNA: TGTGCCAGCAGTACTCGGGACAGGCCGACTACTGAAGCTTTCTTT; CDR3: CASSTRDRPTTEAFF
J: TRBJ1-3; size: once; D: NA; V: TRBV19; DNA: TGTGCCAGTAGAGCAGGGGTCTCTGGAAACACCATATATTTT; CDR3: CASRAGVSGNTIYF
J: TRBJ2-3; size: NA; D: TRBD2; V: TRBV4-3; DNA: TGCGCCAGCAGCCAAGATCTTGCCGGGGGGGGCACAGATACGCAGTATTTT; CDR3: CASSQDLAGGGTDTQYF
J: TRBJ1-5; size: NA; D: NA; V: TRBV29-1; DNA: TGCAGCGTTGGCCCAGACAGGCCACCATCAGGCAATCAGCCCCAGCATTTT; CDR3: CSVGPDRPPSGNQPQHF
J: TRBJ2-5; size: few; D: NA; V: TRBV5-4; DNA: TGTGCCAGCAGCTCCTTAGGGGGGGGAGTTCGGGAGACCCAGTACTTC; CDR3: CASSSLGGGVRETQYF
J: TRBJ2-7; size: few; D: TRBD1; V: TRBV7-8; DNA: TGTGCCAGCAGTTGGACAGGGAACGAGCAGTACTTC; CDR3: CASSWTGNEQYF
J: TRBJ1-1; size: NA; D: TRBD1; V: TRBV29-1; DNA: TGCAGCGTTGTGGACAGGGGAGGAGCTTTCTTT; CDR3: CSVVDRGGAFF